This TCR beta chain was observed in a study of T cells after posttransplantation cyclophosphamide. Germline CDR1 reads SSHAT; CDR2 reads FNYEAQ (reference sequence). This CDR3 has 17 amino acids. Findings of the study overall: Blood and skin or GI T cell repertoires showed limited TRB overlap.

Sequencing used immunoSEQ multiplex PCR; TCRdb keeps in-frame clones, though not all of them. Among around 16,000 clones listed, less than 90% were seen once. Points on this clone: What it binds is unknown. One end of the junction does not line up with germline, which may come from a read error.

Sampled 1 year posttransplant, controls received myeloablative marrow transplants, methotrexate and a calcineurin inhibitor. Here the sequenced sample was PBMCs, taken roughly 350 days after allogeneic stem cell transplant with calcineurin inhibitor and methotrexate. This TCR was sampled from a young adult male patient who received an allogeneic stem cell transplant from a related donor, was CMV-positive, and had no GVHD. Some T cells may be the graft donor's. The chain recombines TRBV7-7 with TRBJ2-5; no firm D call. TRBJ2-7 explains the end of the DNA better; the J call may be wrong. The CDR3 is CASSKGGQFLFSYEQYF. Here the CDR3 DNA reads TGTGCTAGCAGCAAAGGTGGGCAGTTTCTATTCTCCTACGAGCAGTACTTC.